This T cell receptor (beta chain) was sequenced during a study of Ad26.COV2.S vaccination and SARS-CoV-2 variants. As to this clone: The antigen remains unidentified.

Study observations and caveats: Breadth and depth estimates from TCRs may understate total T cell responses. Placebo recipients and vaccine recipients were similar in non-spike TCR breadth. Considerable breadth of spike-specific CD8+ and CD4+ T cell responses has reportedly been documented following vaccination. Higher spike-specific TCR breadth was found in vaccine recipients than in placebo recipients.

This table comes from immunoSEQ multiplex PCR, and its TCRdb copy is limited to in-frame clones, with some not included. The table shows some 180,000 clones, with roughly 87% occurring only once. Sequenced material: peripheral blood, taken after recovery from COVID-19. This TCR was sampled from a human donor who had recovered from COVID-19.

CDR3 loop: CASSEALRGYYGYTF. The CDR3 DNA reads TGTGCCAGCAGTGAAGCGCTTAGGGGATACTATGGCTACACCTTC. The chain uses TRBV2 and TRBJ1-2, with a possible D match to TRBD1 (5 bases). Germline V gives CDR1 SNHLY, CDR2 FYNNEI. The CDR3 spans 15 residues. V was clipped by 0 bases and J by 3 bases, with 11 bases between them.